A selection of T cell receptor beta chains follows, all from one sample in a study of graft-versus-host responses after intestinal transplantation. TCRdb's table, derived via immunoSEQ multiplex PCR, lists solely in-frame clones and lacks some. Altogether around 40,000 clones are present, less than 95% being singletons, with the ten largest covering approximately 0.22%. These TCRs are of unknown antigen specificity. The sample consisted of unstimulated CD4+ T cells sorted from spleen or lymph node cells, taken before transplant. These receptors came from a human donor who was the organ donor for an intestinal transplant. Both conserved end residues are part of each CDR3. A D gene is named only where the DNA matches it firmly. Clone size, where shown, is once, few, many, or a class for clones that have expanded.

V gene,D gene,clone size,CDR3 length,J gene,CDR3 DNA,CDR3 protein
TRBV10-3,TRBD2,.,16,TRBJ2-3,TGTGCCATCAGTATAGGACCCTGGACTAGTTCAGATACGCAGTATTTT,CAISIGPWTSSDTQYF
TRBV7-4,TRBD1,.,16,TRBJ2-1,TGTGCCAGCAGCTCCACTGACAGGGACCGGTACAATGAGCAGTTCTTC,CASSSTDRDRYNEQFF
TRBV19,.,.,11,TRBJ1-2,TGTGCCAGCCGACAGGTTAGGGGCTACACCTTC,CASRQVRGYTF
TRBV30,.,.,13,TRBJ2-7,TGTGCCTGGAGTACCAGGCCCTTGGACGAGCAGTACTTC,CAWSTRPLDEQYF
TRBV1,.,.,14,TRBJ2-4,TGCACCAGCAGCCAAGATCTTCGGGAGAACATTCAGTACTTC,CTSSQDLRENIQYF
TRBV5-4,.,.,16,TRBJ2-3,TGTGCCAGCAGCCCCTACGGTGGGCTTTCCACAGATACGCAGTATTTT,CASSPYGGLSTDTQYF
TRBV7-8,.,once,14,TRBJ1-2,TGTGCCAGCAGCCTGAAAGTCGGGGGCTATGGCTACACCTTC,CASSLKVGGYGYTF
TRBV6-5,TRBD1,.,14,TRBJ1-5,TGTGCCAGCAGTTACACAGGGGGCAATCAGCCCCAGCATTTT,CASSYTGGNQPQHF
TRBV29-1,.,.,13,TRBJ1-1,TGCAGCGTTGCCGGGACCGCCAACACTGAAGCTTTCTTT,CSVAGTANTEAFF
TRBV4-1,.,.,16,TRBJ2-3,TGCGCCAGCAGACGCAGAGGGGGGGGCCAGCCAGATACGCAGTATTTT,CASRRRGGGQPDTQYF
TRBV9,.,.,14,TRBJ1-5,TGTGCCAGCTATACTGCAGGGCTGGATCAGCCCCAGCATTTT,CASYTAGLDQPQHF
TRBV27,.,.,13,TRBJ1-5,TGTGCCAGCAGTTTATCGAGGGATCAGCCCCAGCATTTT,CASSLSRDQPQHF
TRBV6-5,.,.,15,TRBJ1-4,TGTGCCAGCAGCCGACGACAGACCTATAATGAAAAACTGTTTTTT,CASSRRQTYNEKLFF
TRBV7-3,.,.,16,TRBJ1-2,TGTGCCAGCACCGAGACAGGAGGTTCAGAAGCCTACTTCTACACCTTC,CASTETGGSEAYFYTF
TRBV2,.,.,15,TRBJ1-6,TGTGCCAGCAGTAGCTGGAGCTCCTATAATTCACCCCTCCACTTT,CASSSWSSYNSPLHF
TRBV4-3,.,.,17,TRBJ2-7,TGCGCCAGCAGCCAAATTGTGGTAGCGGATAGCTCCTACGAGCAGTACTTC,CASSQIVVADSSYEQYF
TRBV4-3,.,.,13,TRBJ2-7,TGCGCCAGCAGCCAACGACTAGGGGACGAGCAGTACTTC,CASSQRLGDEQYF
TRBV19,TRBD1,.,15,TRBJ2-2,TGTGCCAGCAAACCGGGACAGACGAACACCGGGGAGCTGTTTTTT,CASKPGQTNTGELFF
TRBV5-6,.,.,14,TRBJ2-3,TGTGCCAGCAGCTTGGGGGCGGGGTCAGATACGCAGTATTTT,CASSLGAGSDTQYF
TRBV11-3,TRBD2,.,18,TRBJ2-7,TGTGCCAGCAGCTTAGATGGTGCTAGCGGGAACGGGGCCTACGAGCAGTACTTC,CASSLDGASGNGAYEQYF
TRBV5-1,.,.,13,TRBJ2-2,TGCGCCAGCAGCGACGGGGTCACCGGGGAGCTGTTTTTT,CASSDGVTGELFF
TRBV7-2,.,.,15,TRBJ2-7,TGTGCCAGCAGCCCCGGGACCCATACCTCCTACGAGCAGTACTTC,CASSPGTHTSYEQYF
TRBV6-1,.,.,14,TRBJ2-7,TGTGCCAGCAGCTCGCACGGGCTGGTATACGAGCAGTACTTC,CASSSHGLVYEQYF
TRBV6-5,TRBD2,.,14,TRBJ2-7,TGTGCCAGCAGTCAGACTAGCGGGAACTACGAGCAGTACTTC,CASSQTSGNYEQYF
TRBV1,.,.,18,TRBJ2-4,TGCACCAGCAGCCAAAGGACTAGCGGGGGGTTAGCCAAAAACATTCAGTACTTC,CTSSQRTSGGLAKNIQYF
TRBV4-1,.,.,17,TRBJ1-4,TGCGCCAGCAGCCAAGAGGGGAACAGAGCCTCTAATGAAAAACTGTTTTTT,CASSQEGNRASNEKLFF
TRBV4-1,.,.,13,TRBJ1-2,TGCGCCAGCAGCCAGTCAGGCTACTATGGCTACACCTTC,CASSQSGYYGYTF
TRBV19,TRBD2,once,18,TRBJ2-1,TGTGCCAGTAGTAGAAGGACTAGCGGGGGTGTTTCCTACAATGAGCAGTTCTTC,CASSRRTSGGVSYNEQFF
TRBV7-6,.,.,15,TRBJ2-1,TGTGCCAGCAGCCGGGCCGGTGACACTTACAATGAGCAGTTCTTC,CASSRAGDTYNEQFF
TRBV25-1,TRBD1,once,14,TRBJ1-2,TGTGCCAGCAGTGAATTGGGACAGCGCTATGGCTACACCTTC,CASSELGQRYGYTF
TRBV6-5,.,.,14,TRBJ2-7,TGTGCCAGCAGTGAACCGCAGGGCCCCTTATGGCAGTACTTC,CASSEPQGPLWQYF
TRBV12-2,.,.,13,TRBJ1-2,TGTGCAAGTCGCTTAGGGACAGGGGGTGGCTACACCTTC,CASRLGTGGGYTF
TRBV6-5,.,.,13,TRBJ2-7,TGTGCCAGCAGGCGAGCGTCCTCCTACGAGCAGTACTTC,CASRRASSYEQYF
TRBV4-1,.,.,15,TRBJ2-1,TGCGCCAGCAGCCAAGGCTTTCAGGGCAGCAATGAGCAGTTCTTC,CASSQGFQGSNEQFF